The 15 T cell receptor beta chains presented below share a single source sample, sequenced in a study of technical replicates of blood from a handful of donors listed by TCRdb under 2017. The library was built by means of the immunoSEQ multiplex PCR assay. TCRdb holds this immuneACCESS table with in-frame rearrangements only. Some clones are missing; in checked studies, unresolved V genes explain under half, and the rest has no known cause. Across this sample there are approximately 59,000 clones, with more than 75% seen only once. Of the sample, roughly 5.1% is held by the ten largest clones. Material for sequencing was PBMCs. The receptors derive from a human donor in good health. Some clones in this sample may be carry-over from other donors' samples.

The rearrangement links TRBV30 to TRBJ1-1; D unresolved. The germline gives CDR1 GTSNPN, CDR2 SVGIG (reference sequence). This CDR3 is 14 amino acids long. V dropped 2 bases and J dropped 2 bases, with 12 bases sitting between them. The CDR3: CAWSFETLNTEAFF. Here the CDR3 DNA reads TGTGCCTGGAGTTTTGAAACATTAAACACTGAAGCTTTCTTT.

The chain carries TRBV9 and TRBJ1-5, with D tentatively TRBD1 (6 bases). Trimming stripped 2 bases from V and 3 bases from J, with 12 bases between. Germline CDR1 is SGDLS and CDR2 is YYNGEE. The CDR3 runs 15 residues. The CDR3 reads CASSVSGTFNQPQHF. The CDR3 DNA is TGTGCCAGCAGCGTCTCCGGGACATTCAATCAGCCCCAGCATTTT. Using reference TRBV9 and TRBJ1-5 for the parts outside the CDR3, the full variable domain is DSGVTQTPKHLITATGQRVTLRCSPRSGDLSVYWYQQSLDQGLQFLIQYYNGEERAKGNILERFSAQQFPDLHSELNLSSLELGDSALYFCASSVSGTFNQPQHFGDGTRLSIL.

This chain's CDR3 is CASSGVTGGLGDEQFF. The DNA for the CDR3 is TGTGCCAGCTCAGGCGTGACAGGGGGTTTGGGCGATGAGCAGTTCTTC. The chain employs TRBV18 and TRBJ2-1; the match to TRBD1 covers 9 bases. With 5 bases clipped from V and 8 bases from J, the junction kept 13 bases outside the gene matches. From germline, CDR1 is KGHSH and CDR2 LQKENI. This CDR3 contains 16 residues.

The chain is built from TRBV7-2 and TRBJ1-3; D is unclear. Germline V lookup: CDR1 SGHTA, CDR2 FQGNSA. The CDR3 runs 16 residues. V dropped 1 base and J dropped 0 bases, with 10 bases sitting between them. The CDR3 loop reads CASSLVSGSSGNTIYF. CDR3 nucleotide sequence: TGTGCCAGCAGCTTAGTATCGGGGAGCTCTGGAAACACCATATATTTT.

The V gene is TRBV5-1, the J gene TRBJ2-5; no clear D gene. V was trimmed by 2 bases and J by 0 bases, leaving 8 bases between them. CDR1 and CDR2 from the germline V gene are SGHRS and YFSETQ. CDR3 size: 14 residues. The CDR3 region is CASSFQVNQETQYF. The CDR3 DNA sequence: TGCGCCAGCAGCTTCCAGGTCAACCAAGAGACCCAGTACTTC.

The rearrangement links TRBV7-6 to TRBJ2-5; possibly TRBD2 for D (7 bases). V was clipped by 0 bases and J by 5 bases, with 13 bases between them. The CDR3 covers 15 residues. Germline V gives CDR1 SGHVS, CDR2 FNYEAQ. CDR3 DNA: TGTGCCAGCAGCTTAGCGGGGGGGCGATTGGAGACCCAGTACTTC. Translation gives CASSLAGGRLETQYF.

Only one count was recorded for this clone. The rearrangement joins TRBV10-3 to TRBJ2-5, with 10 nucleotides matching TRBD2. CDR3 length equals 15 residues. Germline V gives CDR1 ENHRY, CDR2 SYGVKD. The V gene end was trimmed by 4 bases and the J gene end by 1 base; junction bases not matched to a gene: 3. The CDR3 sequence: CAISVIAGGQETQYF. The CDR3 nucleotides are TGTGCCATCAGTGTAATAGCGGGGGGCCAAGAGACCCAGTACTTC.

This chain connects TRBV15 to TRBJ1-2; a weak D match, TRBD1 (5 bases). The V and J ends lost 1 base and 4 bases respectively, with 10 bases between them. The CDR3 is 14 residues long. Germline V gene sequence: CDR1 LNHNV, CDR2 YYDKDF (reference sequence). In nucleotides, the CDR3 is TGTGCCACCAGCAGAGGGGAGGGGTCCTATGGCTACACCTTC. This codes for CATSRGEGSYGYTF.

The chain has TRBV7-2 and TRBJ2-7; 10 bases match TRBD1. CDR1 is SGHTA and CDR2 is FQGNSA in the germline V gene. The CDR3 has 15 amino acids. Losses at the gene ends were 2 bases for V and 2 bases for J; bases not matched to a gene: 3. The CDR3 nucleotides read TGTGCCAGCAGCTTATGGGGACAGGGGCCCTACGAGCAGTACTTC. Translation gives CASSLWGQGPYEQYF.

This clone was detected a few times. This chain connects TRBV5-1 to TRBJ2-3; no clear D. This CDR3 comprises 13 residues. V lost 1 base, J lost 1 base, and 4 bases lay in between. From germline, CDR1 is SGHRS and CDR2 YFSETQ. The CDR3 here is CASSLSGTDTQYF. The CDR3 DNA follows: TGCGCCAGCAGCTTGTCAGGCACAGATACGCAGTATTTT.

The V gene is TRBV7-2, the J gene TRBJ2-1, with a possible D match to TRBD2 (6 bases). CDR3 length: 13 residues. Germline V lookup: CDR1 SGHTA, CDR2 FQGNSA. Trimming shortened V by 5 bases and J by 4 bases, and 9 bases separated the two germline ends. CDR3 coding DNA: TGTGCCAGCAGCCCCGGGACTTACAATGAGCAGTTCTTC. Translated: CASSPGTYNEQFF. The variable domain in full, completed from reference TRBV7-2 and TRBJ2-1, reads GAGVSQSPSNKVTEKGKDVELRCDPISGHTALYWYRQSLGQGLEFLIYFQGNSAPDKSGLPSDRFSAERTGGSVSTLTIQRTQQEDSAVYLCASSPGTYNEQFFGPGTRLTVL.

This clone was found once. The V gene is TRBV30, the J gene TRBJ1-2; no clear D. V was trimmed by 0 bases and J by 7 bases, leaving 12 bases between them. Germline V CDR1 and CDR2: GTSNPN, SVGIG (reference sequence). The CDR3 totals 13 residues. The CDR3 region is CAWSVRREGGYTF. The CDR3 coding sequence is TGTGCCTGGAGTGTTCGGCGGGAGGGTGGCTACACCTTC.

This clone was recorded once. The genes are TRBV5-5 and TRBJ1-2; 8 positions agree with TRBD1. The V segment lost 4 bases and the J segment 8 bases; nucleotides outside the gene matches: 13. The germline CDR1 and CDR2 sequences are SGHKS and YYEKEE (reference sequence). This CDR3 has 15 amino acids. CDR3 amino acids: CASSPTGDTTRGYTF. CDR3 sequence (DNA): TGTGCCAGCAGCCCGACAGGGGACACGACGAGAGGCTACACCTTC.

The chain employs TRBV6-5 and TRBJ2-1; a possible D gene is TRBD2 (5 bases). This CDR3 region has 15 residues. Germline V gene data show CDR1 as MNHEY and CDR2 as SVGAGI. V lost 4 bases to trimming and J lost 5 bases, with 15 bases between them. Here the CDR3 DNA reads TGTGCCAGCAGTTTTCGGGCCCCGGGGAACAATGAGCAGTTCTTC. Translation: CASSFRAPGNNEQFF.

The chain uses TRBV7-2 and TRBJ1-2, with a weak D call TRBD1 (6 bases). Trimming removed 3 bases from V and 6 bases from J, with 8 bases in between. The CDR3 is made up of 12 amino acids. Germline V lookup: CDR1 SGHTA, CDR2 FQGNSA. In nucleotides, the CDR3 is TGTGCCAGCAGCTTTGGGACAAATGGCTACACCTTC. Translating gives CASSFGTNGYTF.